This T cell receptor (beta chain) was documented in a study of PD-L1 blockade in urothelial cancer. Study information: Blood-derived samples held a median 141,255 T cells.

Repertoires were generated with immunoSEQ multiplex PCR, while TCRdb's copy carries only in-frame clones and drops some. The data contain around 120,000 clones, around 88% of them singletons. The time point was: peripheral blood 6 weeks after treatment start. This sequence was found in a man in his sixties with urothelial cancer. Sequenced here: PBMCs, sampled around atezolizumab (anti-PD-L1) treatment.

CDR3 nucleotides: TGTGCCAGCAGCTTAGAGGGGGGGTTCCCCTACGAGCAGTACTTC. It translates to CASSLEGGFPYEQYF. The chain is built from TRBV7-8 and TRBJ2-7; D may be TRBD2 (7 bases). CDR1 is SGHVS and CDR2 is FQNEAQ in the germline V gene. The germline V and J ends were trimmed by 1 base and 2 bases, with 12 bases remaining between them. This CDR3 spans 15 amino acids.